This T cell receptor beta chain derives from a study of blood T cell repertoires in COVID-19. Per the authors' pipeline: Reference gene primer amplification gave nucleated cell count estimates. Profiling relied on immunoSEQ multiplex PCR, and the TCRdb table lists in-frame clones only, not all of them. The DNA was the basis for D and trimming; V, J and clone size are from that table. In the table there are more than 45,000 clones, 83% of which are singletons. This CDR3 has 13 residues. V was pared by 2 bases and J by 4 bases, with 8 bases between. Germline V gives CDR1 MRHNA, CDR2 SNTAGT. Sequences were obtained from peripheral blood. The rearrangement uses TRBV6-4 and TRBJ1-1; D is undetermined. The source of this sequence is a middle-aged man with acute or convalescent COVID-19. The CDR3 protein is CASSDREGTEAFF. The CDR3 coding sequence is TGTGCCAGCAGTGACCGGGAGGGCACTGAAGCTTTCTTT.